This T cell receptor beta chain comes out of a study of Ad26.COV2.S vaccination and SARS-CoV-2 variants. Study as a whole: Donor was assigned to the Ad26.COV2.S arm of trial COV1001. In the study, Ad26.COV2.S was injected intramuscularly once, or twice 56 days apart. General study results and limits: Placebo recipients trailed vaccine recipients in spike-specific TCR breadth.

Clones were sequenced by immunoSEQ multiplex PCR, and TCRdb holds only the in-frame ones, with some missing. Among hundreds of thousands of clones listed, more than 80% were seen once. The V gene's germline CDR1 is LGHDT and CDR2 YNNKEL (reference sequence). V gave up 4 bases and J gave up 8 bases, with 11 bases separating them. CDR3 length: 12 amino acids. Details on this clone: Antigen unknown.

Indicated treatment: roughly 19 received Ad26.COV2.S at low or high dose, single or two shots; several received placebo; per-sample allocation not given. All samples were drawn on day 63, counting from the first vaccine or placebo injection. Vaccine was an Ad26 vector expressing Wuhan-strain SARS-CoV-2 spike. This TCR came from a person aged 18 to 65 who received the Ad26.COV2.S COVID-19 vaccine or a placebo. The chain combines TRBV3-1 (or the pseudogene TRBV3-2) with TRBJ1-2, with D tentatively TRBD1 (5 bases). The input for sequencing was peripheral blood, taken in a trial of Ad26.COV2.S vaccine versus placebo. The CDR3, as DNA: TGTGCCAGCAGCCCAAAGGGACGGGGCTACACCTTC. Its translation is CASSPKGRGYTF.